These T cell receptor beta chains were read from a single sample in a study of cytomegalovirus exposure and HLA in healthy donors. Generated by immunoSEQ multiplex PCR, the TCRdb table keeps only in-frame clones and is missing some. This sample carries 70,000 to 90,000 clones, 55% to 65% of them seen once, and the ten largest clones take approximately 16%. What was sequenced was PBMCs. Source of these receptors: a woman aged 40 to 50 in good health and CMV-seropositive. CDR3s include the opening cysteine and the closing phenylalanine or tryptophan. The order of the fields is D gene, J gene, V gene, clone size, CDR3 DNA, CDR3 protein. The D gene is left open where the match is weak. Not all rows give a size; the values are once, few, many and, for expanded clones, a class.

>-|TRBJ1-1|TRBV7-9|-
TGTGCCAGCAGCACCCCCGTAGCGGTCGCAGCCAAGGAAGCTTTCTTT
CASSTPVAVAAKEAFF
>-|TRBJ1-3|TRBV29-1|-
TGCAGCGTTGAAATAGGGGATTCTGGAAACACCATATATTTT
CSVEIGDSGNTIYF
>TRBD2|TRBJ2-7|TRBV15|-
TGTGCCACCAGCAGAGATCTAGGGACTAGCGGGATTTTCGACGAGCAGTACTTC
CATSRDLGTSGIFDEQYF
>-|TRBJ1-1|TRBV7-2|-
TGTGCCAGCAGCTACGGCAGGGTGAACACTGAAGCTTTCTTT
CASSYGRVNTEAFF
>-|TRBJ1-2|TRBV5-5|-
TGTGCCAGCAGCCCACAGGGCCCGAACTATGGCTACACCTTC
CASSPQGPNYGYTF
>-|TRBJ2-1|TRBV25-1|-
TGTGCCAGCAGTAGCGGCCGGGCGGATGAGCAGTTCTTC
CASSSGRADEQFF
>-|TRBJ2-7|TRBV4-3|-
TGCGCCAGCAGCCAAGATAGACGGGAGAAGTCCTACGAGCAGTACTTC
CASSQDRREKSYEQYF
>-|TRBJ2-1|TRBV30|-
TGTGCCTGGAATGGAGTTGAGCAGTTCTTC
CAWNGVEQFF
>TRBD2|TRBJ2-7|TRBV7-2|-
TGTGCCAGCAGCCCGACTAGCGGGAGGTACGAGCAGTACTTC
CASSPTSGRYEQYF
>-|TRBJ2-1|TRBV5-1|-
TGCGCCAGCAGGACGACAGGGGAGGGTTATGGTGAGCAGTTCTTC
CASRTTGEGYGEQFF
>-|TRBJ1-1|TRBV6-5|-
TGTGCCAGCAGCCGGGGGAGTGAAGCTTTCTTT
CASSRGSEAFF
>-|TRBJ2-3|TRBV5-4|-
TGTGCCAGCAGCTTGGGGAGTACAGATACGCAGTATTTT
CASSLGSTDTQYF
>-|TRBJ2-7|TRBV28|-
TGTGCCAGCTACCGGAGGGGAACCTCGTTGGAGCAGTACTTC
CASYRRGTSLEQYF
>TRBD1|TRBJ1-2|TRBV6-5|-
TGTGCCAGCGGAAACAGGGGCCGGAATGGCTACACCTTC
CASGNRGRNGYTF
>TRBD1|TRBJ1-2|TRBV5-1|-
TGCGCCAGCAGCCTGGGACAGGGGAGAGACTATGGCTACACCTTC
CASSLGQGRDYGYTF
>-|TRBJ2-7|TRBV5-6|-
TGTGCCAGCAGCCGCCTAGACGGTACCTACGAGCAGTACTTC
CASSRLDGTYEQYF
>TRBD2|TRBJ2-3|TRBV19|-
TGTGCCAGTAGCAACCTAGCGGGAGCCACAGATACGCAGTATTTT
CASSNLAGATDTQYF
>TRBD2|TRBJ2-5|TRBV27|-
TGTGCCAGCAGTTTACTAGCGGGAATCGAGACCCAGTACTTC
CASSLLAGIETQYF
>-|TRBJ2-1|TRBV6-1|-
TGTGCCAGCAGTGAACTAACCAGGTACAATGAGCAGTTCTTC
CASSELTRYNEQFF
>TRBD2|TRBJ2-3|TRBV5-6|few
TGTGCCAGCAGCGGGGGGACTAGCGGGAGCCTCCCCACAGATACGCAGTATTTT
CASSGGTSGSLPTDTQYF
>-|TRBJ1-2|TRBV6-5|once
TGTGCCAGCAGTTCCCGGGACACCAACTATGGCTACACCTTC
CASSSRDTNYGYTF
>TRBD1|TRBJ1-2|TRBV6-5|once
TGTGCCAGCAGTTCTAGACAGGGGGTTTACTATGGCTACACCTTC
CASSSRQGVYYGYTF